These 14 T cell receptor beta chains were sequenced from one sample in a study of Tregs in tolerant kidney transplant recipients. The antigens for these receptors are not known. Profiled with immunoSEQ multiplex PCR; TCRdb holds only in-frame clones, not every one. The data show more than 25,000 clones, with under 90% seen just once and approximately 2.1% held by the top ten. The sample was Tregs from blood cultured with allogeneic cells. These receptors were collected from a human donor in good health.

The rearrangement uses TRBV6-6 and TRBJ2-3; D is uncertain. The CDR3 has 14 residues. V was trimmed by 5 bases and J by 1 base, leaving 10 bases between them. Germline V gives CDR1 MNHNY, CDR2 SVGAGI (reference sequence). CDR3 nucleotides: TGTGCCAGCAGTCCCTTTGGAGGCACAGATACGCAGTATTTT. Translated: CASSPFGGTDTQYF.

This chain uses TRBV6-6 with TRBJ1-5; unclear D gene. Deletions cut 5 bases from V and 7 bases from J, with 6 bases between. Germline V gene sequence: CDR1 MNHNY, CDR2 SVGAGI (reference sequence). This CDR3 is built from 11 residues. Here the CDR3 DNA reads TGTGCCAGCAGTGTGGACCAGCCCCAGCATTTT. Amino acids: CASSVDQPQHF.

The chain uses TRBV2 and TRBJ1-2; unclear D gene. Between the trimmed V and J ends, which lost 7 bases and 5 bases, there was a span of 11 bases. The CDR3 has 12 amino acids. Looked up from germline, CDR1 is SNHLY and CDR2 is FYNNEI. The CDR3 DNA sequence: TGTGCCAGCATGGGGTCTGCGTATGGCTACACCTTC. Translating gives CASMGSAYGYTF.

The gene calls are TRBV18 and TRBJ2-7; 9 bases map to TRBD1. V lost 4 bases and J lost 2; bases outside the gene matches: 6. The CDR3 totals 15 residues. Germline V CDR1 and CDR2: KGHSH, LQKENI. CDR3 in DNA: TGTGCCAGCTCACGGGAAGGACAGGGGCCCTACGAGCAGTACTTC. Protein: CASSREGQGPYEQYF.

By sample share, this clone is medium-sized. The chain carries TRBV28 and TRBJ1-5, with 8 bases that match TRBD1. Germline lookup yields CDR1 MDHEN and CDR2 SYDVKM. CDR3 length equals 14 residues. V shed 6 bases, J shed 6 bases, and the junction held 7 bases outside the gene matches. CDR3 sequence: CASRHTGGSQPQHF. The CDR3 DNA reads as TGTGCCAGCAGACATACAGGGGGAAGTCAGCCCCAGCATTTT.

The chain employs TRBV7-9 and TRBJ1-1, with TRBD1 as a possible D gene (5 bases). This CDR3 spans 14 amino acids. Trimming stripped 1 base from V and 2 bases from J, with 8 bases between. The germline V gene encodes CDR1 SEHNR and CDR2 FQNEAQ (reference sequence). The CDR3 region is CASSLGGGNTEAFF. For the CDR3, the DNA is TGTGCCAGCAGCTTAGGTGGGGGAAACACTGAAGCTTTCTTT.

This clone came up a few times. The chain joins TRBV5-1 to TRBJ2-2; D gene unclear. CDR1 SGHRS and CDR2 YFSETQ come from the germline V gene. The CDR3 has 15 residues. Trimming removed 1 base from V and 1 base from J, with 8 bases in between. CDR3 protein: CASSLSVWNTGELFF. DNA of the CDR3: TGCGCCAGCAGCTTGAGTGTATGGAACACCGGGGAGCTGTTTTTT. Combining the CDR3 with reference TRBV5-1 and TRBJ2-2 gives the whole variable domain KAGVTQTPRYLIKTRGQQVTLSCSPISGHRSVSWYQQTPGQGLQFLFEYFSETQRNKGNFPGRFSGRQFSNSRSEMNVSTLELGDSALYLCASSLSVWNTGELFFGEGSRLTVL.

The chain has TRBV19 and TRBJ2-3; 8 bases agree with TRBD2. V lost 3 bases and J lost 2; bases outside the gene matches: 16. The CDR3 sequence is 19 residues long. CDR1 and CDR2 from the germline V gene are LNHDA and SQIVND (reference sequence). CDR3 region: CASSIDALSAGGVTDTQYF. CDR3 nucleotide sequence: TGTGCCAGTAGTATCGACGCCCTAAGCGCCGGGGGGGTCACAGATACGCAGTATTTT. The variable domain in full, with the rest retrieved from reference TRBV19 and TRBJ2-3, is DGGITQSPKYLFRKEGQNVTLSCEQNLNHDAMYWYRQDPGQGLRLIYYSQIVNDFQKGDIAEGYSVSREKKESFPLTVTSAQKNPTAFYLCASSIDALSAGGVTDTQYFGPGTRLTVL.

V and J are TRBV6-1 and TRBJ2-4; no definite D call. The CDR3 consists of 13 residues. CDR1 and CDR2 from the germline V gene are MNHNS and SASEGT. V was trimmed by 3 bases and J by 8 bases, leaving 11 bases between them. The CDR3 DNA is TGTGCCAGCAGTGACTCGTTCGCGTACATTCAGTACTTC. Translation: CASSDSFAYIQYF.

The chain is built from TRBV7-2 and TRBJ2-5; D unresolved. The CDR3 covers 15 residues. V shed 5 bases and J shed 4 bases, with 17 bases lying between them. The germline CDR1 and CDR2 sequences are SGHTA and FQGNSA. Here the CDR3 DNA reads TGTGCCAGCAGCACAGTGGGAAAATCGGGAGAGACCCAGTACTTC. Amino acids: CASSTVGKSGETQYF.

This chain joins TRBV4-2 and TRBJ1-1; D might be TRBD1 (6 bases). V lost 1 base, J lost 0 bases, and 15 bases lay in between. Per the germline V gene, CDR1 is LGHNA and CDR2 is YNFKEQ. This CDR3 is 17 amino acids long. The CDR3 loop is CASSQGNRVFMNTEAFF. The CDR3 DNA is TGTGCCAGCAGCCAAGGGAACAGGGTTTTCATGAACACTGAAGCTTTCTTT.

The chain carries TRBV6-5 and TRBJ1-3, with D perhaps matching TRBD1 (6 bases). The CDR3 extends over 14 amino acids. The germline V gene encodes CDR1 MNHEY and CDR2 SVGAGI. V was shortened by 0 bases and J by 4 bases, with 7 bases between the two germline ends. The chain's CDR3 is CASSYSGTGNTIYF. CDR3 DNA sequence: TGTGCCAGCAGTTACTCCGGGACAGGAAACACCATATATTTT.

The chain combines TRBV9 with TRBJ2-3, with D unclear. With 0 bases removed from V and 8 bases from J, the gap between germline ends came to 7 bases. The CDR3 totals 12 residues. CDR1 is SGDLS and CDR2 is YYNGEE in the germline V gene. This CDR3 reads CASSVEGGTQYF. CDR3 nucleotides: TGTGCCAGCAGCGTAGAGGGCGGTACGCAGTATTTT.

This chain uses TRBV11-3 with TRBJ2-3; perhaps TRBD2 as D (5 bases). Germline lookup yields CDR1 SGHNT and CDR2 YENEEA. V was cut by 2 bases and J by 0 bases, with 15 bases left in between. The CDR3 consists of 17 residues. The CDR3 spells CASSLIGGGVSTDTQYF. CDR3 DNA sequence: TGTGCCAGCAGCTTAATTGGAGGCGGCGTTAGCACAGATACGCAGTATTTT.